This T cell receptor (beta chain) was recorded in a study of T-cell memory formation after mild COVID-19. Study overall: Largely, TCR clusters stayed within a single donor.

Notes on this clonotype: Antigen: not known.

Study-level results: Pre-infection memory contained some responding clones, which suggested that cross-reactive memory had joined. CD4/CD8 balance held among clones contracting day 15 to 85, and later expanders leaned CD4+.

TCR alpha and TCR beta cDNA libraries with sample barcodes and UMIs came from 5'RACE using constant-segment primers. One entry per CDR3 protein, called by TCRdb with MiXCR from the 5' RACE reads. The data hold under 200,000 distinct CDR3 sequences, with about a third observed a single time. V was cut by 0 bases and J by 2 bases, with 15 bases left in between. The CDR3 is 17 amino acids. This receptor was taken from an adult woman who had mild COVID-19 (a few samples of this study predate the infection). Cell type and time point are not known. This rearrangement joins TRBV23-1 to TRBJ2-3, with a weak D call TRBD1 (6 bases). TRBV23-1 is annotated as an ORF whose role is uncertain. Input material: PBMCs or a T cell subset sorted from them (not recorded which). CDR3 region: CASSQSRDTGYTDTQYF. Here the CDR3 DNA reads TGCGCCAGCAGTCAATCGAGGGACACCGGTTACACAGATACGCAGTATTTT.